This T cell receptor beta chain was identified during a study of cytomegalovirus exposure and HLA in healthy donors. The CDR3 runs 15 residues. V was pared by 5 bases and J by 4 bases, with 10 bases of the junction left unmatched. Per germline, CDR1 SGHAT and CDR2 FQNNGV. Here immunoSEQ multiplex PCR was the method, and the copy in TCRdb shows in-frame clones only, minus some. The profile shows some 60,000 clones, 90% to 96% of them singletons. Points from the study as a whole: Reports indicated that the classifier achieved high specificity and sensitivity in diagnosing cytomegalovirus status.

As for this clone: Antigen: not known.

The sequence derives from a man between 18 and 29 years old in good health and CMV-seronegative. The rearrangement links TRBV11-2 to TRBJ2-5; 7 nucleotides align to TRBD1. Sequenced: PBMCs. DNA for the CDR3: TGTGCCAGCAGCAAATCGGACAGGTGGGGAGAGACCCAGTACTTC. Its translation: CASSKSDRWGETQYF.